This T cell receptor beta chain was sequenced during a study of T cells in Graves' hyperthyroidism and ophthalmopathy. The CDR3 covers 12 residues. Per germline, CDR1 SNHLY and CDR2 FYNNEI. V was pared by 11 bases and J by 4 bases, with 11 bases between. This clonotype was counted many times. Template material for amplifying TCR beta CDR3 regions consisted of RNA transcripts. When the TCR CDR3 underwent first-round RT-PCR, the HTBI primer set was used. TCRdb re-derived calls from the multiplex PCR reads in MiXCR, one entry per CDR3 protein. The table has 750,000 to 900,000 distinct CDR3 sequences, around 38% seen once; the top ten hold around 10%.

The chain employs TRBV2 and TRBJ2-2; D might be TRBD2 (5 bases). This clonotype was sampled from a man in his late teens or twenties with Graves' hyperthyroidism. Sequenced: blood. CDR3 DNA: TGTGCCGCGGAGGCGAGCACCGGGGAGCTGTTTTTT. Translated, it gives CAAEASTGELFF.